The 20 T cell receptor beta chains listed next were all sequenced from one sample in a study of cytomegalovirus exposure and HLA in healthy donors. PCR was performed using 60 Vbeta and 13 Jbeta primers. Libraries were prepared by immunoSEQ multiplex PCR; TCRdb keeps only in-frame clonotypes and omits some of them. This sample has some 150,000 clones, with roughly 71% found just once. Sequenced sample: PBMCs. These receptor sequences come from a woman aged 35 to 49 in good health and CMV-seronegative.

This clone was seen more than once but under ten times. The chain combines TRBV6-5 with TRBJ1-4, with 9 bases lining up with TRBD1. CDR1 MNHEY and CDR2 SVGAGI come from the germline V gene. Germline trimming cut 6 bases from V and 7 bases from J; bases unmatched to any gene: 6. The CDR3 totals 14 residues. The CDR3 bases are TGTGCCAGCAGCCTCACAGGGGGCGGTGAAAAACTGTTTTTT. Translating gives CASSLTGGGEKLFF.

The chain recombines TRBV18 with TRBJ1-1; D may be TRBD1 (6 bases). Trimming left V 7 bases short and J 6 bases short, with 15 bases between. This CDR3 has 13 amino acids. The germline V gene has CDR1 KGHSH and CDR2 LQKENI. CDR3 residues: CASFLDRPSEAFF. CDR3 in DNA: TGTGCCAGCTTTTTAGACAGGCCTTCTGAAGCTTTCTTT.

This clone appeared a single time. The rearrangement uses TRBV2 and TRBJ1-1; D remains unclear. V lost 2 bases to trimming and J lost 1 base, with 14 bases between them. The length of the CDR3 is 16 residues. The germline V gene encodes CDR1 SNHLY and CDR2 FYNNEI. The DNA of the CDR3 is TGTGCCAGCAGTGAAAGGAGGATATCACAGAACACTGAAGCTTTCTTT. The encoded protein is CASSERRISQNTEAFF.

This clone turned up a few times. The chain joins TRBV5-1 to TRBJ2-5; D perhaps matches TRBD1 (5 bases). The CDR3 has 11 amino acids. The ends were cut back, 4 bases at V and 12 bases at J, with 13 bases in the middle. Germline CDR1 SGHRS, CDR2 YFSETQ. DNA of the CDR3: TGCGCCAGCAGCCTAGGACAAGGCAAGTACTTC. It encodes CASSLGQGKYF. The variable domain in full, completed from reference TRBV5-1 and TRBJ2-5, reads KAGVTQTPRYLIKTRGQQVTLSCSPISGHRSVSWYQQTPGQGLQFLFEYFSETQRNKGNFPGRFSGRQFSNSRSEMNVSTLELGDSALYLCASSLGQGKYFGPGTRLLVL.

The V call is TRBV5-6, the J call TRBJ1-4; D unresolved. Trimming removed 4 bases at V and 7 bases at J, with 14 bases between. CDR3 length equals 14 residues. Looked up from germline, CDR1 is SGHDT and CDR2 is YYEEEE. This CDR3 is CASSVAGRLEKLFF. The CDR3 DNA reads TGTGCCAGCAGCGTCGCCGGGAGACTTGAAAAACTGTTTTTT.

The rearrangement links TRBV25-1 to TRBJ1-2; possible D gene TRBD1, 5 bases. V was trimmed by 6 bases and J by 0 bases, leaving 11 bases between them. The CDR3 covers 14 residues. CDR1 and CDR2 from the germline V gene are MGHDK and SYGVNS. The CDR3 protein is CASREGEANYGYTF. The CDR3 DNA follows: TGTGCCAGCAGGGAAGGGGAGGCTAACTATGGCTACACCTTC.

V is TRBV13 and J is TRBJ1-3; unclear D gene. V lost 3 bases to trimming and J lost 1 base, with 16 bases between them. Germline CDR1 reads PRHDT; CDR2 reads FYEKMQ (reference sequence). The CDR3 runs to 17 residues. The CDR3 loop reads CASSFFPGLGSGNTIYF. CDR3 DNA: TGTGCCAGCAGCTTTTTCCCGGGATTGGGATCTGGAAACACCATATATTTT.

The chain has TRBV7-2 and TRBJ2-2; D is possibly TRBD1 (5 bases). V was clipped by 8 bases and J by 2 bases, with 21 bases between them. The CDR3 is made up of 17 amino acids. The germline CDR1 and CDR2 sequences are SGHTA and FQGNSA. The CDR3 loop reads CASGVGRVLVNTGELFF. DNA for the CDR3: TGTGCCAGCGGCGTCGGCAGGGTTCTCGTTAACACCGGGGAGCTGTTTTTT.

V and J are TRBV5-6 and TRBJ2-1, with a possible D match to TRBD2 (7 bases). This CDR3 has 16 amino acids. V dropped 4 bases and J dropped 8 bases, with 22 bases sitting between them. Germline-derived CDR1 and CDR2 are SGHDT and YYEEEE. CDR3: CASSGAGALSIDEQFF. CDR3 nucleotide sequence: TGTGCCAGCAGCGGCGCGGGGGCGCTTAGCATCGATGAGCAGTTCTTC.

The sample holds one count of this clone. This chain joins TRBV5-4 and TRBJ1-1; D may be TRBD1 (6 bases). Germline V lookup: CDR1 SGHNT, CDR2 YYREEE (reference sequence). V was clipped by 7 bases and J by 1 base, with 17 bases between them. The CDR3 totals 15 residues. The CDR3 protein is CASGPGTRTNTEAFF. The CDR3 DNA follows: TGTGCCAGCGGTCCCGGGACAAGGACGAACACTGAAGCTTTCTTT.

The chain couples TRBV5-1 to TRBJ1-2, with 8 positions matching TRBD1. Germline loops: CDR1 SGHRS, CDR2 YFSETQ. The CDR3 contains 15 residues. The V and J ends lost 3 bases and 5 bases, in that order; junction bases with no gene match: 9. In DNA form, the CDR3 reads TGCGCCAGCAGCTCGTTCCAGGGGGCTGGGTATGGCTACACCTTC. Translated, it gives CASSSFQGAGYGYTF.

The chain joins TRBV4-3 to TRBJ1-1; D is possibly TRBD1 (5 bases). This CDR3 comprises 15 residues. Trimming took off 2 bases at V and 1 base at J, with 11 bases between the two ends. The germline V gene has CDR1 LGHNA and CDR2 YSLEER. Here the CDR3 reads CASSQTTVRNTEAFF. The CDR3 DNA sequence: TGCGCCAGCAGCCAAACGACAGTCCGGAACACTGAAGCTTTCTTT.

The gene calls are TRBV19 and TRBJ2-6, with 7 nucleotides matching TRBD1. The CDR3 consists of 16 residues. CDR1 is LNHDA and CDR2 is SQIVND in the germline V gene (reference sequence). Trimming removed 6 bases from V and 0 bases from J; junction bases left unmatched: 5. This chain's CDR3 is CASSKGQSSGANVLTF. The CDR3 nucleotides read TGTGCCAGTAGCAAGGGACAGAGCTCTGGGGCCAACGTCCTGACTTTC.

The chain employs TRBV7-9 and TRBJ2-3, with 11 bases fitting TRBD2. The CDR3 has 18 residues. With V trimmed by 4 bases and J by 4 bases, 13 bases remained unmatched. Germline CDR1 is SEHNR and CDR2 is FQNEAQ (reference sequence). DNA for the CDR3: TGTGCCAGCAGCTACCTAGCGGGGGGACTTACGCGCGCAGATACGCAGTATTTT. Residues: CASSYLAGGLTRADTQYF.

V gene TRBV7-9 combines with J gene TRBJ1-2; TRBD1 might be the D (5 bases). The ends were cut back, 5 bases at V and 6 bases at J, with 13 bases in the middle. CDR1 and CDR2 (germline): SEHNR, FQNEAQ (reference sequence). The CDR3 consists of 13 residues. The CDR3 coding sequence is TGTGCCAGCAGCCCACAGGAACGCAATGGCTACACCTTC. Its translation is CASSPQERNGYTF.

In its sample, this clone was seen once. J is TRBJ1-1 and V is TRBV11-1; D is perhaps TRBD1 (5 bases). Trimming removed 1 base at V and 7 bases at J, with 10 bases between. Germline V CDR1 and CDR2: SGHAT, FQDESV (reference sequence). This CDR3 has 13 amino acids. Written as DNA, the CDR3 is TGTGCCAGCAGCTTAGAGTGGAGGGGTGAAGCTTTCTTT. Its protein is CASSLEWRGEAFF.

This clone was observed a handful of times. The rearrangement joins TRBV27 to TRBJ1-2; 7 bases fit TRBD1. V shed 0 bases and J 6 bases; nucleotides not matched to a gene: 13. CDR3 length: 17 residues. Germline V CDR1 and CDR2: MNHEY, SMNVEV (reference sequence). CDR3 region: CASSLSPPQGDQDGYTF. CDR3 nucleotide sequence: TGTGCCAGCAGTTTATCTCCCCCTCAGGGGGATCAGGATGGCTACACCTTC.

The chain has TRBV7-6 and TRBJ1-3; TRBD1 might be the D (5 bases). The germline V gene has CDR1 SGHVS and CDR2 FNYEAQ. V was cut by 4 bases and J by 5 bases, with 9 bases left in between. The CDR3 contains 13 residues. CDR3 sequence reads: CASSSGHRNTIYF. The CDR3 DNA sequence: TGTGCCAGCAGCTCTGGACACCGAAACACCATATATTTT.

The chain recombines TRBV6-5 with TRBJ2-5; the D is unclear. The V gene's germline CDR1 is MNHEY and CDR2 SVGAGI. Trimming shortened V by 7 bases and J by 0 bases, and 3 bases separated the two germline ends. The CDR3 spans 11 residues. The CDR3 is CASTYQETQYF. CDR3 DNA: TGTGCCAGCACCTACCAAGAGACCCAGTACTTC.

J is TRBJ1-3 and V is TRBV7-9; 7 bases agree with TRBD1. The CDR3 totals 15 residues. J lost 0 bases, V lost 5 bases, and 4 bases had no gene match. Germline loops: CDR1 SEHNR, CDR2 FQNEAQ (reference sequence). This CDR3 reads CASSPGGISGNTIYF. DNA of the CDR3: TGTGCCAGCAGCCCAGGGGGAATCTCTGGAAACACCATATATTTT.